A selection of T cell receptor beta chains follows, all from one sample in a study of shared clonotypes between healthy human individuals. Method: immunoSEQ multiplex PCR; TCRdb's copy keeps in-frame clones and lacks some. The sample includes approximately 620,000 clones, less than 98% of them seen just once. Material for sequencing was naive CD4+ T cells sorted from blood. The origin of the receptors is a woman aged 25-40 years in good health. The CDR3 runs from the conserved cysteine through the conserved F or W. The D gene is left open where the match is weak. The size field is filled for only some rows; it gives once, few, many or a size class.

CDR3 protein: CASSTRQGWSNGYTF; CDR3 DNA: TGTGCCAGCAGCACCAGACAGGGCTGGTCGAATGGCTACACCTTC; V gene: TRBV7-2; J gene: TRBJ1-2; clone size: NA; D gene: TRBD1
CDR3 protein: CASSLGGLAGEGETQYF; CDR3 DNA: TGTGCCAGCAGCCTAGGGGGCCTAGCGGGAGAGGGGGAGACCCAGTACTTC; V gene: TRBV11-2; J gene: TRBJ2-5; clone size: NA; D gene: TRBD2
CDR3 protein: CASRDRRGAEKLFF; CDR3 DNA: TGCGCCAGCAGGGACAGGAGGGGCGCTGAAAAACTGTTTTTT; V gene: TRBV5-1; J gene: TRBJ1-4; clone size: NA; D gene: TRBD1
CDR3 protein: CASSLRLAGGVNEQFF; CDR3 DNA: TGTGCCAGCAGCTTACGACTCGCGGGAGGGGTCAATGAGCAGTTCTTC; V gene: TRBV7-2; J gene: TRBJ2-1; clone size: NA; D gene: TRBD2
CDR3 protein: CASSYTGREVGGYTF; CDR3 DNA: TGTGCCAGCAGTTACACGGGGCGCGAGGTTGGAGGCTACACCTTC; V gene: TRBV28; J gene: TRBJ1-2; clone size: NA; D gene: NA
CDR3 protein: CAANPGGGLFETQYF; CDR3 DNA: TGTGCCGCGAACCCAGGGGGTGGGCTATTCGAGACCCAGTACTTC; V gene: TRBV10-3; J gene: TRBJ2-5; clone size: once; D gene: TRBD1
CDR3 protein: CASSFGYNTEAFF; CDR3 DNA: TGTGCCAGCAGTTTTGGGTACAACACTGAAGCTTTCTTT; V gene: TRBV28; J gene: TRBJ1-1; clone size: NA; D gene: NA
CDR3 protein: CASSQGRQPATNEKLFF; CDR3 DNA: TGCGCCAGCAGCCAAGGGCGACAGCCCGCAACTAATGAAAAACTGTTTTTT; V gene: TRBV4-1; J gene: TRBJ1-4; clone size: once; D gene: NA
CDR3 protein: CASSIESYTGELFF; CDR3 DNA: TGTGCCAGTAGTATAGAATCCTACACCGGGGAGCTGTTTTTT; V gene: TRBV19; J gene: TRBJ2-2; clone size: NA; D gene: NA
CDR3 protein: CASSPDGNYGYTF; CDR3 DNA: TGTGCCAGCTCCCCGGACGGGAACTATGGCTACACCTTC; V gene: TRBV18; J gene: TRBJ1-2; clone size: once; D gene: NA
CDR3 protein: CASSLVVDYGYTF; CDR3 DNA: TGCGCCAGCAGCTTGGTGGTGGACTATGGCTACACCTTC; V gene: TRBV5-1; J gene: TRBJ1-2; clone size: NA; D gene: NA
CDR3 protein: CASTRGQIGSGNTIYF; CDR3 DNA: TGTGCCAGCACCAGGGGACAGATCGGCTCTGGAAACACCATATATTTT; V gene: TRBV7-9; J gene: TRBJ1-3; clone size: NA; D gene: TRBD1
CDR3 protein: CASSESSDTQYF; CDR3 DNA: TGCGCCAGCAGTGAGTCCTCAGATACGCAGTATTTT; V gene: TRBV10-1; J gene: TRBJ2-3; clone size: NA; D gene: NA
CDR3 protein: CASSLGISGNTIYF; CDR3 DNA: TGCGCCAGCAGCTTGGGGATCTCTGGAAACACCATATATTTT; V gene: TRBV5-1; J gene: TRBJ1-3; clone size: NA; D gene: NA
CDR3 protein: CASSLWPGGIGNTIYF; CDR3 DNA: TGTGCCAGCAGTTTATGGCCAGGGGGAATTGGAAACACCATATATTTT; V gene: TRBV28; J gene: TRBJ1-3; clone size: NA; D gene: TRBD1
CDR3 protein: CASRRTGAYEQYF; CDR3 DNA: TGTGCCAGCAGACGGACAGGAGCCTACGAGCAGTACTTC; V gene: TRBV28; J gene: TRBJ2-7; clone size: once; D gene: TRBD1